One sample yielded the 5 T cell receptor beta chains listed below, sequenced in a study of cytomegalovirus exposure and HLA in healthy donors. Researchers ran the PCR with 60 Vbeta and 13 Jbeta primers. Profiled with immunoSEQ multiplex PCR; TCRdb holds only in-frame clones, not every one. The table includes about 140,000 clones, 75% to 85% detected once. The sample taken for sequencing was PBMCs. Receptors were obtained from a man aged 40-55 years in good health and CMV-seronegative.

The chain links TRBV7-2 to TRBJ1-3, with 8 bases identical to TRBD1. The germline CDR1 and CDR2 sequences are SGHTA and FQGNSA. The ends lost 4 bases at V and 4 bases at J; junction bases unmatched: 3. The CDR3 has 14 amino acids. The CDR3: CASSSGDRGNTIYF. The CDR3 DNA sequence: TGTGCCAGCAGCTCTGGGGACAGGGGAAACACCATATATTTT. Combining the CDR3 with reference TRBV7-2 and TRBJ1-3 gives the whole variable domain GAGVSQSPSNKVTEKGKDVELRCDPISGHTALYWYRQSLGQGLEFLIYFQGNSAPDKSGLPSDRFSAERTGGSVSTLTIQRTQQEDSAVYLCASSSGDRGNTIYFGEGSWLTVV.

CDR3 protein: CASSVGGTLYGYTF. DNA of the CDR3: TGTGCCAGCAGCGTAGGAGGCACTTTGTATGGCTACACCTTC. The chain is built from TRBV9 and TRBJ1-2, with D unclear. Trimming removed 0 bases from V and 5 bases from J, with 11 bases in between. The germline V gene has CDR1 SGDLS and CDR2 YYNGEE. The CDR3 has 14 amino acids.

The V gene is TRBV7-9, the J gene TRBJ2-7; 7 bases align to TRBD1. Trimming took 5 bases from V and 6 from J; bases not matched to a gene: 10. This CDR3 region has 14 residues. Germline assignment: CDR1 SEHNR and CDR2 FQNEAQ (reference sequence). CDR3 bases: TGTGCCAGCAGCCCCCAAGGGACAGCCCGCGAGCAGTACTTC. Its translation is CASSPQGTAREQYF.

This clone turned up a few times. The chain employs TRBV20-1 and TRBJ1-2; weak D call: TRBD1 (6 bases). With 3 bases removed from V and 10 bases from J, the gap between germline ends came to 12 bases. Germline V gives CDR1 DFQATT, CDR2 SNEGSKA (reference sequence). This CDR3 comprises 11 residues. The chain's CDR3 is CSASKHRDYTF. The CDR3 DNA is TGCAGTGCTAGCAAGCACAGGGACTACACCTTC.

V usage is TRBV29-1 and J usage is TRBJ2-5; tentatively, D is TRBD1 (6 bases). Germline V CDR1 and CDR2: SQVTM, ANQGSEA. This CDR3 contains 12 residues. Trimming cost V 6 bases and J 5 bases, with 13 bases left between them. CDR3 in amino acids: CSVGQGFETQYF. The CDR3 bases are TGCAGCGTGGGTCAGGGGTTTGAGACCCAGTACTTC.